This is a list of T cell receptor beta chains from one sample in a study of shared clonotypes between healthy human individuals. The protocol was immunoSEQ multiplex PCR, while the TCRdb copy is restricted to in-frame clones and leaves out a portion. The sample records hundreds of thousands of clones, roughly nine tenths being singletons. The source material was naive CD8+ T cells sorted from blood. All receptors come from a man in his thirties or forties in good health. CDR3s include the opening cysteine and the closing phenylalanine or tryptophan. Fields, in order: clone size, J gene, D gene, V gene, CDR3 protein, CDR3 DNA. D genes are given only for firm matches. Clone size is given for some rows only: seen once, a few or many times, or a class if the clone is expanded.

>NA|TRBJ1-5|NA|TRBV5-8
CASSWGDGNQPQHF
TGTGCCAGCAGCTGGGGGGACGGCAATCAGCCCCAGCATTTT
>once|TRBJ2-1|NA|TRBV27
CASSLRTRDEQFF
TGTGCCAGCAGTCTTCGTACGCGTGATGAGCAGTTCTTC
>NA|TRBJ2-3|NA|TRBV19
CASSIGNTRALGTDTQYF
TGTGCCAGTAGTATAGGTAATACGAGGGCATTGGGCACAGATACGCAGTATTTT
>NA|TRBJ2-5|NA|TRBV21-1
CASSRKETQYF
TGTGCCAGCAGCCGTAAAGAGACCCAGTACTTC
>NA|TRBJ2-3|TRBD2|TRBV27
CASSLSAGVADTQYF
TGTGCCAGCAGTTTATCAGCGGGAGTGGCAGATACGCAGTATTTT
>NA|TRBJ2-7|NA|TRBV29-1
CSVEDHRYEQYF
TGCAGCGTTGAAGATCACCGGTACGAGCAGTACTTC
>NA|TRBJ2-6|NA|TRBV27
CASTNRNSGANVLTF
TGTGCCAGCACCAACAGGAACTCTGGGGCCAACGTCCTGACTTTC
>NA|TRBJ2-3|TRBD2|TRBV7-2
CASSHASGRSDTQYF
TGTGCCAGCAGCCACGCTAGCGGGAGATCAGATACGCAGTATTTT
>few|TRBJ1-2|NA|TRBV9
CASSVAGGIYGYTF
TGTGCCAGCAGCGTAGCTGGGGGAATCTATGGCTACACCTTC
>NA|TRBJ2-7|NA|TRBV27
CASSLQRSLGVQYF
TGTGCCAGCAGTTTACAGCGGTCCCTAGGGGTGCAGTACTTC
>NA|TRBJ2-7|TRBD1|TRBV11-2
CASSLEFGTGAYEQYF
TGTGCCAGCAGCTTAGAATTCGGGACAGGGGCCTACGAGCAGTACTTC
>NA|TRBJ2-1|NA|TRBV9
CASSGDEQFF
TGTGCCAGCAGCGGGGATGAGCAGTTCTTC
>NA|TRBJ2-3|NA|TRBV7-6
CASSLVGPTDTQYF
TGTGCCAGCAGCTTAGTGGGACCCACAGATACGCAGTATTTT
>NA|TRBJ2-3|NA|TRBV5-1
CASSLAAVGRPDTQYF
TGCGCCAGCAGCTTGGCGGCGGTTGGTCGCCCAGATACGCAGTATTTT
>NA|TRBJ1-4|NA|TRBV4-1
CASSQGTLANEKLFF
TGCGCCAGCAGCCAAGGGACACTTGCAAATGAAAAACTGTTTTTT
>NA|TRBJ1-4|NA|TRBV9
CASSDQGLVEKLFF
TGTGCCAGCAGCGACCAGGGGTTGGTTGAAAAACTGTTTTTT
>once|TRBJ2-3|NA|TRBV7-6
CASSFEGTDTQYF
TGTGCCAGCAGCTTCGAGGGCACAGATACGCAGTATTTT
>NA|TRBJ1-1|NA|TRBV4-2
CASSQDPERMNTEAFF
TGTGCCAGCAGCCAAGATCCCGAGAGGATGAACACTGAAGCTTTCTTT
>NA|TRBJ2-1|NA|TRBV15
CATSRDRGHEQFF
TGTGCCACCAGCAGAGATAGAGGTCATGAGCAGTTCTTC
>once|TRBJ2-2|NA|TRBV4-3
CASSQEYEDSLFSGELFF
TGCGCCAGCAGCCAAGAATACGAGGACAGCCTTTTTAGCGGGGAGCTGTTTTTT
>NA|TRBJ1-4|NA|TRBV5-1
CASSSDGLFEKLFF
TGCGCCAGCAGCTCGGACGGCCTCTTCGAAAAACTGTTTTTT
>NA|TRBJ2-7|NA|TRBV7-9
CASSSNLGYEQYF
TGTGCCAGCAGCTCCAATCTGGGTTACGAGCAGTACTTC
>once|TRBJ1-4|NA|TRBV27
CASRRRAGVYEKLFF
TGTGCCAGCAGGAGGAGGGCAGGTGTTTATGAAAAACTGTTTTTT
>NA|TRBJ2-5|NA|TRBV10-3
CAISRSNRVQETQYF
TGTGCCATCTCGAGATCTAATCGCGTTCAAGAGACCCAGTACTTC
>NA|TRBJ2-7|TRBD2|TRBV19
CASSIGRGDEQYF
TGTGCCAGTAGTATTGGGAGGGGCGACGAGCAGTACTTC
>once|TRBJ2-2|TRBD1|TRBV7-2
CASSGENGTGVSGELFF
TGTGCCAGCAGCGGCGAAAACGGGACAGGGGTGTCCGGGGAGCTGTTTTTT
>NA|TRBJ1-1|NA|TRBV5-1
CASSLDRTEAFF
TGCGCCAGCAGCTTGGACAGAACTGAAGCTTTCTTT
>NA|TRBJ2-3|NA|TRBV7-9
CASGAGDTQYF
TGTGCCAGTGGGGCGGGTGATACGCAGTATTTT
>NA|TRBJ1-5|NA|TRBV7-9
CASSSSRTYSNQPQHF
TGTGCCAGCAGCTCGTCCCGGACCTATAGCAATCAGCCCCAGCATTTT
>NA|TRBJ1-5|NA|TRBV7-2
CASSSGERTDSNQPQHF
TGTGCCAGCAGCTCAGGCGAGAGGACAGATAGCAATCAGCCCCAGCATTTT
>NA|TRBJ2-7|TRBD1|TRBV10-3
CAISELQGAGFEQYF
TGTGCCATCAGTGAGTTACAGGGGGCGGGTTTCGAGCAGTACTTC
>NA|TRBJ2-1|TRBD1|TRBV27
CASSRPGQGYNEQFF
TGTGCCAGCTCACGACCGGGACAGGGCTACAATGAGCAGTTCTTC
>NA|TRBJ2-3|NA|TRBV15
CATQHRNTDTQYF
TGTGCCACCCAGCATCGAAACACAGATACGCAGTATTTT
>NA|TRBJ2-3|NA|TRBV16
CASSQSVGASTDTQYF
TGTGCCAGCAGCCAATCGGTGGGCGCCAGCACAGATACGCAGTATTTT
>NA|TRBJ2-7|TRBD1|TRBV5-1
CARRDRGGNEQYF
TGCGCCAGGCGAGACAGGGGCGGCAACGAGCAGTACTTC
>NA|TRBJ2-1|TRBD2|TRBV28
CASSPSYNLAEPNNEQFF
TGTGCCAGCAGTCCCTCATATAACCTAGCGGAACCAAACAATGAGCAGTTCTTC
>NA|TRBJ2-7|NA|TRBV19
CASSTGVFGSSYEQYF
TGTGCCAGTAGTACGGGCGTATTCGGGAGCTCCTACGAGCAGTACTTC
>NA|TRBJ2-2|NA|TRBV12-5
CASGLVADGELFF
TGTGCTAGTGGTTTGGTAGCCGACGGGGAGCTGTTTTTT
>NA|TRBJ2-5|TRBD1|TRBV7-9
CASSWTGDFQETQYF
TGTGCCAGCAGCTGGACAGGGGACTTCCAAGAGACCCAGTACTTC
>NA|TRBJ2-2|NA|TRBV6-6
CASSSLLFRELFF
TGTGCCAGCAGTTCCCTTCTTTTTCGGGAGCTGTTTTTT
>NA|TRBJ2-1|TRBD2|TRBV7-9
CASSPRLAGGPGSYNEQFF
TGTGCCAGCAGCCCCCGACTAGCGGGAGGGCCCGGCTCCTACAATGAGCAGTTCTTC
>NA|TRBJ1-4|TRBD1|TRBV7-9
CASSPFRGQGYEKLFF
TGTGCCAGCAGCCCTTTTCGGGGACAGGGCTATGAAAAACTGTTTTTT
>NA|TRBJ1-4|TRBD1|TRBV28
CASSLGGGTGGMLEKLFF
TGTGCCAGCAGTTTAGGGGGCGGGACAGGAGGGATGCTTGAAAAACTGTTTTTT
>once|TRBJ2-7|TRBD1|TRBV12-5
CASGSGQGTYEQYF
TGTGCTAGTGGTTCGGGACAGGGGACGTACGAGCAGTACTTC
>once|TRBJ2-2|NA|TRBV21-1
CASSNTLTSGRRTGELFF
TGTGCCAGCAGCAATACCCTGACTAGCGGGAGGCGGACCGGGGAGCTGTTTTTT
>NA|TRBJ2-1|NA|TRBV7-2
CASSLAFENPSSYNEQFF
TGTGCCAGCAGCTTAGCGTTTGAAAATCCTAGCTCCTACAATGAGCAGTTCTTC
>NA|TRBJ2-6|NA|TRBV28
CAISGEGTPLSGANVLTF
TGTGCCATATCAGGCGAGGGTACCCCTCTCTCTGGGGCCAACGTCCTGACTTTC
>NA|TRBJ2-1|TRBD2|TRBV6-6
CASSYSREGYYNEQFF
TGTGCCAGCAGTTACTCGCGGGAGGGTTACTACAATGAGCAGTTCTTC
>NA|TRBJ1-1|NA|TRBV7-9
CASSPPGDTEAFF
TGTGCCAGCAGCCCTCCCGGGGACACTGAAGCTTTCTTT
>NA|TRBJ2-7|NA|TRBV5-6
CASSSPPGRRSPIWGEQYF
TGTGCCAGCAGCTCACCGCCGGGACGGAGGAGTCCCATTTGGGGCGAGCAGTACTTC
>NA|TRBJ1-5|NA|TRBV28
CASSFSTSNQPQHF
TGTGCCAGCAGTTTTTCCACCAGCAATCAGCCCCAGCATTTT
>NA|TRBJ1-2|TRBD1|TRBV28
CASSYPLRQGARGYTF
TGTGCCAGCAGTTACCCCCTAAGACAGGGGGCGCGCGGCTACACCTTC
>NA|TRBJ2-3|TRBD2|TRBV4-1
CASSFSGEGLSLSDTQYF
TGCGCCAGCAGCTTTTCCGGGGAGGGGCTCTCTCTCTCAGATACGCAGTATTTT
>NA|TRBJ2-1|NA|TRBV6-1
CALQEGSYNEQFF
TGTGCCCTCCAGGAGGGATCTTACAATGAGCAGTTCTTC